Listed below are T cell receptor beta chains from one sample, sequenced in a study of naive and memory T cell subsets. In TCRdb, the UMI-ligation and nested PCR reads were re-called with MiXCR into one record per CDR3 protein. The sample holds fewer than 20,000 distinct CDR3 sequences, roughly 9.8% seen once. The specimen comprised skin, sampled from a tuberculin skin test site. The source of these receptors is an adult in good health. Each CDR3 is given with its conserved first and last residue. D genes are given only for firm matches. Clone sizes are given selectively: once, few, many, or a class where the clone is expanded.

j_call clone_size d_call v_call cdr3_nt cdr3_aa
TRBJ2-5 - TRBD2 TRBV10-1 TGCGCCAGCAGTGACAGGGAGCGGGACGAGACCCAGTACTTC CASSDRERDETQYF
TRBJ2-2 few - TRBV11-1 TGTGCCAGCAGCTTAGGCACCGGGGAGCTGTTTTTT CASSLGTGELFF
TRBJ2-2 many - TRBV20-1 TGCAGTCTCCGAGACAACCGTAACACCGGGGAGCTGTTTTTT CSLRDNRNTGELFF
TRBJ1-2 - TRBD1 TRBV5-1 TGCGCCAGCAGCTTGGTTTTTGGTGTTGGGACAGATAATGGCTACACCTTC CASSLVFGVGTDNGYTF
TRBJ1-5 many - TRBV19 TGTGCCAGTAGCATACAGGGCGGGAATCAGCCCCAGCATTTT CASSIQGGNQPQHF
TRBJ1-1 many - TRBV12-3/TRBV12-4 TGTGCCAGCAGTTTCCCCCTGGGCCGCGCCGTTCAGGGTGAAGCTTTCTTT CASSFPLGRAVQGEAFF
TRBJ1-1 - - TRBV11-3 TGTGCCAGCAGCAAACAGGGAACGGGGGCTTTCTTT CASSKQGTGAFF
TRBJ2-7 many - TRBV3-1 TGTGCCAGCAGCCAAGATCTGGTGACAGCATACGAGCAGTACTTC CASSQDLVTAYEQYF
TRBJ2-6 many - TRBV2 TGTGCCAGCAAACTGTCTGGGGCCAACGTCCTGACTTTC CASKLSGANVLTF
TRBJ2-1 many TRBD2 TRBV27 TGTGCCAGCAGGATCACCCCCGGGACTAGCGGGAGAAATGAGCAGTTCTTC CASRITPGTSGRNEQFF
TRBJ2-3 many - TRBV5-4 TGTGCCAGCAGCTTGTCTTGGGGGTTTGGCACAGATACGCAGTATTTT CASSLSWGFGTDTQYF
TRBJ1-5 few - TRBV7-2 TGTGCCAGCAGCGACCCCAATCAGCCCCAGCATTTT CASSDPNQPQHF
TRBJ2-1 many - TRBV5-6 TGTGCCAGCAGCTTGCGGGTTCCTGAGCAGTTCTTC CASSLRVPEQFF
TRBJ2-2 many - TRBV5-4 TGTGCCACCAGCCGTGACACCGGGGAGCTGTTTTTT CATSRDTGELFF
TRBJ2-6 - - TRBV6-2/TRBV6-3 TGTGCCAGCAGTTACTCAGGGACTGGGGCCAACGTCCTGACTTTC CASSYSGTGANVLTF